This T cell receptor beta chain is drawn from a study of cytomegalovirus exposure and HLA in healthy donors. Overall study findings and caveats: Later, an analysis found that common viral pathogens appeared to be linked with several of the most significant clusters.

In the PCR, 60 Vbeta and 13 Jbeta primers were used. Assay: immunoSEQ multiplex PCR; the TCRdb copy retains only in-frame clones and omits some. The data hold roughly 190,000 clones, with roughly four fifths observed a single time. Worth noting for this clone: The antigen remains unidentified.

The V gene lost 4 bases and the J gene lost 3 bases, with 10 bases spanning the gap. This CDR3 comprises 13 residues. The germline gives CDR1 SGHRS, CDR2 YFSETQ. The receptor's source is a woman under 40 in good health and CMV-seropositive. The V and J genes are TRBV5-1 and TRBJ2-5, with D possibly TRBD1 on 6 matching bases. The material sequenced was PBMCs. CDR3 sequence reads: CASSPTGEETQYF. The CDR3 bases are TGCGCCAGCAGCCCGACAGGCGAAGAGACCCAGTACTTC. Complete variable domain (other parts from reference TRBV5-1 and TRBJ2-5): KAGVTQTPRYLIKTRGQQVTLSCSPISGHRSVSWYQQTPGQGLQFLFEYFSETQRNKGNFPGRFSGRQFSNSRSEMNVSTLELGDSALYLCASSPTGEETQYFGPGTRLLVL.